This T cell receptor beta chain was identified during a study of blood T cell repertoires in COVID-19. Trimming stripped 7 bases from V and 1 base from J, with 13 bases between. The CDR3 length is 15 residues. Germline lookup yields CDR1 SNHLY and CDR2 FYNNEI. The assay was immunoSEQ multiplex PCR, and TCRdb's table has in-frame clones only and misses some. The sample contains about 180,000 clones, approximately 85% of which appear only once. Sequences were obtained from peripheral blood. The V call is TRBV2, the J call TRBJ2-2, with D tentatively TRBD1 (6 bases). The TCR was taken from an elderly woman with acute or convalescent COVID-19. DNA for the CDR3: TGTGCCAGCATGGGACAAAGCAAGAACACCGGGGAGCTGTTTTTT. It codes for CASMGQSKNTGELFF.